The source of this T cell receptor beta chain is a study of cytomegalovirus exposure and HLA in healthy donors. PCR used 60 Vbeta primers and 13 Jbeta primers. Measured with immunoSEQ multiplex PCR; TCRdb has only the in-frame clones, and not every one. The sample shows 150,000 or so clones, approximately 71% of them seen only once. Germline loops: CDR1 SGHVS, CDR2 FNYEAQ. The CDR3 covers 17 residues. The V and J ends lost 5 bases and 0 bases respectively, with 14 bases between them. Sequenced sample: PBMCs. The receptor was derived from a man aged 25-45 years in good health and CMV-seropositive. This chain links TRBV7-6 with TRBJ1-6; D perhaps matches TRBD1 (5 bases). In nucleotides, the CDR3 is TGTGCCAGCAGCCCGAGACAGACGAGCTCCTATAATTCACCCCTCCACTTT. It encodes CASSPRQTSSYNSPLHF.